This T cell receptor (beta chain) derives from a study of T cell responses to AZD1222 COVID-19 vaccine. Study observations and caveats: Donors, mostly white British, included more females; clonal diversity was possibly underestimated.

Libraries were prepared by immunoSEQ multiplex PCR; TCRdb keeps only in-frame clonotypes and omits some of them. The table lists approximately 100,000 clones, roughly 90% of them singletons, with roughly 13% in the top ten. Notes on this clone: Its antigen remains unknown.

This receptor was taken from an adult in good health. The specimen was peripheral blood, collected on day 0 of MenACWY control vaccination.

CDR3 residues: CASSQDITGQGRSRNTEAFF. CDR3 sequence (DNA): TGTGCCAGCAGCCAAGATATCACCGGACAGGGGAGAAGCAGGAACACTGAAGCTTTCTTT. The chain is built from TRBV4-2 and TRBJ1-1; TRBD1 matches 9 bases. The CDR3 consists of 20 residues. Looked up from germline, CDR1 is LGHNA and CDR2 is YNFKEQ. With 0 bases clipped from V and 1 base from J, the junction kept 15 bases outside the gene matches.